Shown below are 4 T cell receptor beta chains from a single sample sequenced in a study of tumor and adjacent non-tumor tissue in lung cancer. TCRbeta libraries were built with three rounds of nested PCR, modified from ARM-PCR. TCRdb ran MiXCR on the multiplex PCR reads and lists one entry per CDR3 protein. The table has about 110,000 distinct CDR3 sequences, around 75% seen once. This sample's RNA came from whole unsorted tissue. The sequenced sample consisted of lung tumor tissue. The receptors derive from an older woman with non-small cell lung cancer.

About this clonotype itself: A junction end diverges from the germline sequence, so it may reflect a read error. The chain has TRBV11-2 and TRBJ1-5; D uncertain. This CDR3 has 15 residues. Germline V gene lookup returns CDR1 SGHAT and CDR2 FQNNGV. CDR3 DNA: TGTACCAGCAGCTTAACCCCCACGATTGGGCAGCCCCAGCATTTT. Its translation: CTSSLTPTIGQPQHF.

As for this clonotype: One end of the junction does not line up with germline, which may come from a read error. The V call is TRBV28, the J call TRBJ2-7, with 7 bases aligning to TRBD2. Germline lookup yields CDR1 MDHEN and CDR2 SYDVKM. The CDR3 spans 14 residues. As DNA, the CDR3 is TGTGTCAGCAGTTTGGCTAGCGGCACATACGAGCAATACTTC. Residues: CVSSLASGTYEQYF.

This clonotype was seen repeatedly, ten times or more. The genes are TRBV5-5 and TRBJ1-1; D is possibly TRBD1 (5 bases). V lost 4 bases to trimming and J lost 1 base, with 17 bases between them. The CDR3 runs to 16 residues. Germline CDR1 SGHKS, CDR2 YYEKEE (reference sequence). CDR3 nucleotides: TGTGCCAGCAGCGTGGGGCAATCACGATCGAACACTGAAGCTTTCTTT. This codes for CASSVGQSRSNTEAFF. The full variable domain, with the rest looked up from reference TRBV5-5 and TRBJ1-1, is DAGVTQSPTHLIKTRGQQVTLRCSPISGHKSVSWYQQVLGQGPQFIFQYYEKEERGRGNFPDRFSARQFPNYSSELNVNALLLGDSALYLCASSVGQSRSNTEAFFGQGTRLTVV.

Regarding this clonotype: This could be a read error, since a much larger clone is one nucleotide away. The V call is TRBV20-1, the J call TRBJ1-1; D unresolved. Between the trimmed V and J ends, which lost 6 bases and 3 bases, there was a span of 17 bases. The CDR3 has 14 residues. The germline gives CDR1 DFQATT, CDR2 SNEGSKA (reference sequence). This CDR3 reads CSASTPRRDTEAFF. Written as DNA, the CDR3 is TGCAGTGCCTCAACGCCGCGGCGCGACACTGAAGCTTTCTTT.